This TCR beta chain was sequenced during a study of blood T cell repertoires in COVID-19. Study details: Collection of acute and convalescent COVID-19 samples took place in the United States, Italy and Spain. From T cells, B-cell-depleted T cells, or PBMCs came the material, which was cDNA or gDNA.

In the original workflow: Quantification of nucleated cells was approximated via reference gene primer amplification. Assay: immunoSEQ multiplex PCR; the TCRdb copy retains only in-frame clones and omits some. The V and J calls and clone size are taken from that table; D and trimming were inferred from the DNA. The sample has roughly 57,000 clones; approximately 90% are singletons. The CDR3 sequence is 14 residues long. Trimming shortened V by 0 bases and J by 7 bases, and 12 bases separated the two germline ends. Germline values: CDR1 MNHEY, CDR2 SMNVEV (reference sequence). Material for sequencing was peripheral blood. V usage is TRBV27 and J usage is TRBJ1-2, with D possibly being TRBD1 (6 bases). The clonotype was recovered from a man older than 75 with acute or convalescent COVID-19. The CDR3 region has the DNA TGTGCCAGCAGTTTATCCCGACAGGAAGGTGGCTACACCTTC. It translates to CASSLSRQEGGYTF.